Listed below are T cell receptor beta chains from one sample, sequenced in a study of blood T cell repertoires in COVID-19. Clones were sequenced by immunoSEQ multiplex PCR, and TCRdb holds only the in-frame ones, with some missing. Here the sample spans under 250,000 clones, roughly 88% being singletons. What was sequenced was peripheral blood. These receptors all come from a man aged 80 or over with acute or convalescent COVID-19. Both conserved end residues are part of each CDR3. The D gene is left open where the match is weak. Clone sizes are given selectively: once, few, many, or a class where the clone is expanded.

abundance,j_gene,d_gene,v_gene,CDR3aa,CDR3nt
.,TRBJ1-3,.,TRBV19,CASSISQFSGNTIYF,TGTGCCAGTAGTATTTCTCAGTTCTCTGGAAACACCATATATTTT
.,TRBJ2-1,TRBD1,TRBV24-1,CATSDPGQGRDNEQFF,TGTGCCACCAGTGACCCCGGACAGGGGAGGGACAATGAGCAGTTCTTC
once,TRBJ2-7,.,TRBV5-1,CASSPGDISYEQYF,TGCGCCAGCAGCCCCGGGGACATCTCCTACGAGCAGTACTTC
.,TRBJ2-5,TRBD1,TRBV7-2,CASSPGQGSVETQYF,TGTGCCAGCAGCCCTGGACAGGGGTCAGTAGAGACCCAGTACTTC
few,TRBJ1-4,.,TRBV14,CASSKQGVKLFF,TGTGCCAGCAGCAAACAGGGAGTGAAACTGTTTTTT
.,TRBJ1-1,TRBD1,TRBV3-1/TRBV3-2,CASSPDRGNTEAFF,TGTGCCAGCAGCCCCGACAGGGGGAACACTGAAGCTTTCTTT
.,TRBJ1-2,.,TRBV7-2,CASSLAAGNNYGYTF,TGTGCCAGCAGCTTAGCGGCAGGAAACAACTATGGCTACACCTTC
.,TRBJ2-7,.,TRBV5-1,CASSSPSRGYEQYF,TGCGCCAGCAGCTCCCCCTCGCGAGGGTACGAGCAGTACTTC
.,TRBJ2-1,TRBD2,TRBV5-1,CASSLVVGALAGGLYEQFF,TGCGCCAGCAGCTTGGTAGTAGGAGCTTTGGCGGGGGGGCTCTATGAGCAGTTCTTC
.,TRBJ2-3,.,TRBV11-2,CASSLAQGGGTDTQYF,TGTGCCAGCAGCTTAGCTCAGGGGGGAGGCACAGATACGCAGTATTTT
.,TRBJ2-1,.,TRBV7-8,CASSHRWAQFF,TGTGCCAGCAGCCATCGTTGGGCGCAGTTCTTC
.,TRBJ2-1,TRBD2,TRBV19,CASTTSGSPYNEQFF,TGTGCCAGTACGACTAGCGGGAGCCCTTACAATGAGCAGTTCTTC
.,TRBJ1-2,.,TRBV5-4,CASSLTSGAGYGYTF,TGTGCCAGCAGCTTAACTTCAGGGGCCGGATATGGCTACACCTTC
many,TRBJ2-3,TRBD2,TRBV27,CASRRLAGGGYSTDTQYF,TGTGCCAGCAGAAGACTAGCGGGAGGAGGGTACAGCACAGATACGCAGTATTTT
.,TRBJ2-5,TRBD2,TRBV5-1,CASSTGLAPETQYF,TGCGCCAGCAGCACAGGACTAGCCCCGGAGACCCAGTACTTC
.,TRBJ1-4,TRBD1,TRBV19,CASKGGQDNEKLFF,TGTGCCAGTAAAGGGGGACAGGATAATGAAAAACTGTTTTTT
.,TRBJ2-1,TRBD1,TRBV5-6,CASSLVGGEQFF,TGTGCCAGCAGCTTGGTAGGGGGCGAGCAGTTCTTC
.,TRBJ1-1,.,TRBV11-2,CASSLVRGRTEAFF,TGTGCCAGCAGCTTAGTACGGGGGAGGACTGAAGCTTTCTTT
.,TRBJ1-2,.,TRBV11-2,CASSDSVQGTAGYTF,TGTGCCAGCAGCGACTCTGTACAGGGCACAGCTGGCTACACCTTC
.,TRBJ2-3,.,TRBV24-1,CATSDTQGVQDTQYF,TGTGCCACCAGTGATACGCAGGGTGTCCAAGATACGCAGTATTTT
.,TRBJ2-7,.,TRBV7-3,CASSSNRAPMDSYEQYF,TGTGCCAGCAGCTCCAACAGGGCTCCGATGGACTCCTACGAGCAGTACTTC
.,TRBJ1-1,.,TRBV6-5,CAGGHMNTEAFF,TGTGCCGGCGGACACATGAACACTGAAGCTTTCTTT
.,TRBJ1-5,.,TRBV25-1,CASSGPGVGQPQHF,TGTGCCAGCAGTGGTCCAGGGGTAGGTCAGCCCCAGCATTTT
.,TRBJ2-3,.,TRBV9,CASSVGGESTDTQYF,TGTGCCAGCAGCGTAGGCGGGGAAAGCACAGATACGCAGTATTTT
.,TRBJ1-4,.,TRBV19,CASNQRGTNEKLFF,TGTGCCAGCAACCAACGAGGAACTAATGAAAAACTGTTTTTT
.,TRBJ2-7,.,TRBV7-9,CASSLASAYEQYF,TGTGCCAGCAGCTTAGCTAGTGCCTACGAGCAGTACTTC
.,TRBJ2-6,.,TRBV7-3,CASSLMSGANVLTF,TGTGCCAGCAGCTTAATGAGTGGGGCCAACGTCCTGACTTTC
.,TRBJ1-1,.,TRBV12-3/TRBV12-4,CASSPQMNTEAFF,TGTGCCAGCAGTCCGCAGATGAACACTGAAGCTTTCTTT